These 22 T cell receptor beta chains came from one sample sequenced in a study of response to subunit inactivated influenza vaccine (dated by TCRdb to the late 2010s). Library generation was performed with RT-PCR. TCRdb lists the instrument as Illumina HiSeq 2500. TCRdb reprocessed the public reads (quality trimming at Q25 with fastp, clone calling with MiXCR) and kept in-frame beta chains. For every CDR3 protein sequence, its rows merge into one entry that carries the most common genes and DNA. The table for this sample lists more than 600,000 distinct CDR3 sequences; under 20% of them were counted only once. The ten biggest clones cover roughly a tenth of the sample. Sequences were derived from PBMCs from blood, sampled 4 to 6 days after vaccination. The receptors stem from a man between 50 and 59 years old who received an inactivated influenza vaccine. Donor details come from another sample of the same person, matched by shared clones.

CDR3 in amino acids: CASSQGGMGTEAFF. CDR3 DNA sequence: TGCGCCAGCAGCCAAGGGGGAATGGGCACTGAAGCTTTCTTT. The chain joins TRBV5-1 to TRBJ1-1; tentatively, D is TRBD1 (6 bases). The CDR3 has 14 residues. Germline CDR1 reads SGHRS; CDR2 reads YFSETQ. V shed 4 bases and J shed 4 bases, with 14 bases lying between them.

The V call is TRBV12-3 or TRBV12-4, the J call TRBJ1-6; D gene ambiguous. The CDR3 is 14 residues long. The V gene lost 6 bases and the J gene lost 7 bases, with 13 bases spanning the gap. CDR3 nucleotide sequence: TGTGCCAGCAGCACCCTTGGGAACAATTCACCCCTCCACTTT. Residues: CASSTLGNNSPLHF.

The chain is built from TRBV6-1 and TRBJ1-1; tentative D call: TRBD1 (6 bases). The V end lost 6 bases, the J end lost 0 bases, and 14 bases lay between the germline ends. CDR1 and CDR2 from the germline V gene are MNHNS and SASEGT. The length of the CDR3 is 15 residues. The CDR3 region has the DNA TGTGCCAGCAGACGAAGGACAGTACTGAACACTGAAGCTTTCTTT. This sequence encodes CASRRRTVLNTEAFF.

This sequence joins TRBV29-1 and TRBJ1-5; TRBD1 is a possible D gene (5 bases). Trimming took off 5 bases at V and 5 bases at J, with 10 bases between the two ends. CDR3 size: 12 residues. Germline V CDR1 and CDR2: SQVTM, ANQGSEA. This CDR3 reads CSVRGADQPQHF. The CDR3 nucleotides read TGCAGCGTTAGGGGAGCCGATCAGCCCCAGCATTTT.

The rearrangement joins TRBV28 to TRBJ2-7; 9 bases map to TRBD1. Unmatched junction bases numbered 8, after V lost 5 bases and J lost 3 bases. Germline CDR1 reads MDHEN; CDR2 reads SYDVKM. CDR3 length: 15 residues. This CDR3 reads CASSQSGTGIYEQYF. CDR3 DNA: TGTGCCAGCAGTCAATCGGGGACAGGGATCTACGAGCAGTACTTC.

The table lists this clonotype with many counts. The chain has TRBV27 and TRBJ2-6; D remains ambiguous. Germline V lookup: CDR1 MNHEY, CDR2 SMNVEV (reference sequence). V shed 6 bases and J shed 1 base, with 7 bases lying between them. The CDR3 has 14 amino acids. The CDR3 region is CASSLLSGANVLTF. The CDR3 DNA reads as TGTGCCAGCAGCCTGCTATCTGGGGCCAACGTCCTGACTTTC.

This clonotype was observed many times. The rearrangement joins TRBV12-3 or TRBV12-4 to TRBJ2-3; tentatively, D is TRBD1 (5 bases). The V end lost 4 bases, the J end lost 4 bases, and 12 bases lay between the germline ends. This CDR3 comprises 14 residues. CDR3 nucleotide sequence: TGTGCCAGCAGTTCAACAGGACCCTCAGATACGCAGTATTTT. Protein sequence: CASSSTGPSDTQYF.

This clonotype was seen a few times. The chain combines TRBV4-2 with TRBJ2-5, with TRBD1 identical over 9 bases. The CDR3 has 20 residues. Germline values: CDR1 LGHNA, CDR2 YNFKEQ. V was clipped by 1 base and J by 0 bases; unmatched bases: 15. The CDR3 spells CASSQGRTGAPTKYQETQYF. The CDR3 region has the DNA TGTGCCAGCAGCCAAGGCAGGACAGGGGCACCTACGAAGTACCAAGAGACCCAGTACTTC.

This clonotype was observed a handful of times. CDR3 coding DNA: TGCGCCAGCAGCTTGGCCACACAGGCGAACTACGAGCAGTACTTC. Amino acids: CASSLATQANYEQYF. The gene calls are TRBV5-1 and TRBJ2-7; possibly TRBD1 for D (5 bases). V was cut by 0 bases and J by 3 bases, with 13 bases left in between. The CDR3 totals 15 residues. Germline V gene sequence: CDR1 SGHRS, CDR2 YFSETQ.

This clonotype was recorded a few times. The gene calls are TRBV4-2 and TRBJ1-1; D unresolved. Germline values: CDR1 LGHNA, CDR2 YNFKEQ. V lost 0 bases and J lost 3, with 11 bases in between. The CDR3 spans 15 residues. CDR3 DNA sequence: TGTGCCAGCAGCCAAGATATCGGAACTTACACTGAAGCTTTCTTT. It is translated as CASSQDIGTYTEAFF.

This clonotype rates as medium-sized (0.01 to 0.1%). This chain links TRBV20-1 with TRBJ2-2; 9 bases are a match to TRBD1. With V trimmed by 0 bases and J by 4 bases, 9 bases remained unmatched. In germline, CDR1 is DFQATT, CDR2 SNEGSKA (reference sequence). This CDR3 is built from 17 residues. The CDR3 region has the DNA TGCAGTGCTAGAGAGGACAGGGGCTCAGAAGTCACCGGGGAGCTGTTTTTT. Its translation is CSAREDRGSEVTGELFF.

This clonotype occurred a few times. The rearrangement uses TRBV4-3 and TRBJ2-3, with 9 bases aligning to TRBD2. The CDR3 has 16 residues. The junction had 10 bases not matched to a gene; V was cut back by 5 bases and J by 4 bases. Germline V gene sequence: CDR1 LGHNA, CDR2 YSLEER. The CDR3 loop is CASSAGGRVRPDTQYF. CDR3 DNA: TGCGCCAGCAGCGCGGGGGGGAGGGTTCGCCCAGATACGCAGTATTTT.

At least ten counts were recorded for this clonotype. V is TRBV6-5 and J is TRBJ1-2; unclear D gene. This CDR3 is 15 amino acids long. Trimming removed 4 bases at V and 2 bases at J, with 14 bases between. In germline, CDR1 is MNHEY, CDR2 SVGAGI. CDR3 loop: CASSSTRAANYGYTF. The CDR3 DNA reads TGTGCCAGCAGTTCAACCCGGGCCGCAAACTATGGCTACACCTTC.

This clonotype was picked up many times. J is TRBJ1-5 and V is TRBV6-2 or TRBV6-3; no definite D call. With 6 bases removed from V and 2 bases from J, the gap between germline ends came to 5 bases. CDR1 is MNHEY, CDR2 SVGEGT, per germline. This CDR3 contains 12 residues. The CDR3 protein is CASREGNQPQHF. CDR3 sequence (DNA): TGTGCCAGCAGGGAAGGCAATCAGCCCCAGCATTTT.

The V call is TRBV7-2, the J call TRBJ2-5; no clear D gene. This CDR3 region has 13 residues. Trimming cost V 1 base and J 5 bases, with 8 bases left between them. Germline V gene sequence: CDR1 SGHTA, CDR2 FQGNSA. DNA for the CDR3: TGTGCCAGCAGCTTAGGGATCCCCGAGACCCAGTACTTC. Its translation: CASSLGIPETQYF.

This CDR3 is CATMSPPEGETQYF. Here the CDR3 DNA reads TGTGCCACCATGTCGCCCCCGGAGGGAGAGACCCAGTACTTC. This chain joins TRBV15 and TRBJ2-5, with D perhaps matching TRBD2 (6 bases). V dropped 7 bases and J dropped 4 bases, with 16 bases sitting between them. The CDR3 totals 14 residues. CDR1 is LNHNV, CDR2 YYDKDF, per germline (reference sequence). The variable domain in full, completed from reference TRBV15 and TRBJ2-5, reads DAMVIQNPRYQVTQFGKPVTLSCSQTLNHNVMYWYQQKSSQAPKLLFHYYDKDFNNEADTPDNFQSRRPNTSFCFLDIRSPGLGDTAMYLCATMSPPEGETQYFGPGTRLLVL.

The chain has TRBV5-1 and TRBJ2-3; 13 positions agree with TRBD2. CDR1 and CDR2 from the germline V gene are SGHRS and YFSETQ. The V gene end was trimmed by 0 bases and the J gene end by 1 base; junction bases not matched to a gene: 5. This CDR3 is built from 18 residues. CDR3 DNA sequence: TGCGCCAGCAGCTTGGGACTAGCGGGGGGAAGGGGCACAGATACGCAGTATTTT. Protein sequence: CASSLGLAGGRGTDTQYF.

The V call is TRBV20-1, the J call TRBJ2-7, with 8 positions matching TRBD1. CDR3 length equals 14 residues. Germline V gene sequence: CDR1 DFQATT, CDR2 SNEGSKA (reference sequence). Unmatched junction bases numbered 11, after V lost 5 bases and J lost 5 bases. This CDR3 reads CSAPGQGKLDEQYF. In DNA form, the CDR3 reads TGCAGTGCTCCTGGACAGGGAAAGCTGGACGAGCAGTACTTC.

This chain uses TRBV6-1 with TRBJ2-6, with D possibly called TRBD1 or TRBD2 (5 bases each). The CDR3 is 14 amino acids. V was trimmed by 7 bases and J by 1 base, leaving 8 bases between them. Per germline, CDR1 MNHNS and CDR2 SASEGT. CDR3 loop: CASTGGSGANVLTF. CDR3 bases: TGTGCCAGCACTGGGGGTTCTGGGGCCAACGTCCTGACTTTC.

This clonotype was found many times. The chain employs TRBV12-3 or TRBV12-4 and TRBJ1-6; possibly TRBD1 for D (5 bases). CDR3 length: 15 amino acids. V lost 2 bases and J 7 bases, leaving 12 bases between the germline ends. Written as DNA, the CDR3 is TGTGCCAGCAGTTTACTTGGCAGGGCGAATTCACCCCTCCACTTT. The encoded protein is CASSLLGRANSPLHF.

This clonotype was seen ten or more times. The V call is TRBV7-2, the J call TRBJ2-7; 14 bases match TRBD2. The CDR3 runs 15 residues. Germline-derived CDR1 and CDR2 are SGHTA and FQGNSA. After removal of 6 bases from V and 2 bases from J, the junction contained 3 bases not matched to a gene. CDR3 nucleotide sequence: TGTGCCAGCAGTTCGGGACTAGCGGGAGCCTACGAGCAGTACTTC. As protein: CASSSGLAGAYEQYF.

The table lists this clonotype with a few counts. This chain links TRBV29-1 with TRBJ2-3, with D tentatively TRBD1 or TRBD2 (5 bases each). V lost 2 bases, J lost 0 bases, and 12 bases lay in between. CDR1 is SQVTM and CDR2 is ANQGSEA in the germline V gene. The CDR3 is made up of 15 amino acids. The CDR3 sequence: CSVERGSTSTDTQYF. CDR3 DNA: TGCAGCGTTGAACGGGGCAGTACTAGCACAGATACGCAGTATTTT.